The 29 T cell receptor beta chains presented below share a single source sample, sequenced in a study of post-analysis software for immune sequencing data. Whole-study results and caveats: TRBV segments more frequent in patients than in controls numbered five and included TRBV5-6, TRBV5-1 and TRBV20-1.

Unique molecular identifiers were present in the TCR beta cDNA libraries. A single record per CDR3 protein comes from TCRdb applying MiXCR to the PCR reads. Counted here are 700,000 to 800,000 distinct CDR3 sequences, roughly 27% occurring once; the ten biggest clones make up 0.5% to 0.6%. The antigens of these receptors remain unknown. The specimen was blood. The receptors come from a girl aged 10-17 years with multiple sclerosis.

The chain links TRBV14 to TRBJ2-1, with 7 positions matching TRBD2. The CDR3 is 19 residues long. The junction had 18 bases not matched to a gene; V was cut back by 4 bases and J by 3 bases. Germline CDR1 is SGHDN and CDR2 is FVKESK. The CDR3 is CASSRPSPVGRENYNEQFF. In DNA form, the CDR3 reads TGTGCCAGCAGCCGACCCAGCCCTGTGGGGCGGGAGAACTACAATGAGCAGTTCTTC. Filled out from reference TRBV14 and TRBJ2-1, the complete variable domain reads EAGVTQFPSHSVIEKGQTVTLRCDPISGHDNLYWYRRVMGKEIKFLLHFVKESKQDESGMPNNRFLAERTGGTYSTLKVQPAELEDSGVYFCASSRPSPVGRENYNEQFFGPGTRLTVL.

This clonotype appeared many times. This chain's CDR3 is CSVEKGSGVGEQYF. The CDR3 DNA reads TGCAGCGTTGAAAAGGGGTCGGGGGTTGGCGAGCAGTACTTC. The chain is built from TRBV29-1 and TRBJ2-7; possibly TRBD2 for D (6 bases). Deletions cut 2 bases from V and 6 bases from J, with 17 bases between. This CDR3 spans 14 amino acids. Germline V gene data show CDR1 as SQVTM and CDR2 as ANQGSEA.

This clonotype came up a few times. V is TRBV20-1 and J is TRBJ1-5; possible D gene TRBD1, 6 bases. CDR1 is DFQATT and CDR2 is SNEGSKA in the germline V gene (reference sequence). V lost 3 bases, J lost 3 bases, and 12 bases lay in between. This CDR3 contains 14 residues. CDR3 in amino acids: CSARARGLNQPQHF. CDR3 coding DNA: TGCAGTGCTAGGGCCCGGGGGCTCAATCAGCCCCAGCATTTT.

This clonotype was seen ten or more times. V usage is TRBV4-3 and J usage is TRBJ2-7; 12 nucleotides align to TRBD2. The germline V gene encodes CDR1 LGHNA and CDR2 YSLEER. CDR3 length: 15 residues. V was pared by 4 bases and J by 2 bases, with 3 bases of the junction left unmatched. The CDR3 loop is CASSRTSGTTYEQYF. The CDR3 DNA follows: TGCGCCAGCAGCCGGACTAGCGGGACGACCTACGAGCAGTACTTC.

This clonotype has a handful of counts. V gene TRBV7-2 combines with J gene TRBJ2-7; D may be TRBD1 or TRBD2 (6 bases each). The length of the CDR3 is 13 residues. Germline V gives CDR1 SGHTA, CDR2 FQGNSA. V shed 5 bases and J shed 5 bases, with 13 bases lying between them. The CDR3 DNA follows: TGTGCCAGCAGCCCGCCGGGGGCCCACGAGCAGTACTTC. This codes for CASSPPGAHEQYF. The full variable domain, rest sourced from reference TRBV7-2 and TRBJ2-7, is GAGVSQSPSNKVTEKGKDVELRCDPISGHTALYWYRQSLGQGLEFLIYFQGNSAPDKSGLPSDRFSAERTGGSVSTLTIQRTQQEDSAVYLCASSPPGAHEQYFGPGTRLTVT.

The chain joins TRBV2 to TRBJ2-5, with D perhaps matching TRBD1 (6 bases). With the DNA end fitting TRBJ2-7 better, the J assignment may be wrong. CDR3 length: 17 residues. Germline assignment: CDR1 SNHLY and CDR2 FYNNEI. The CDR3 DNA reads TGTGCCAGCAGTGAAGAGTGGTGGGGCTCAGGGGACTACGAGCAGTACTTC. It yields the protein CASSEEWWGSGDYEQYF.

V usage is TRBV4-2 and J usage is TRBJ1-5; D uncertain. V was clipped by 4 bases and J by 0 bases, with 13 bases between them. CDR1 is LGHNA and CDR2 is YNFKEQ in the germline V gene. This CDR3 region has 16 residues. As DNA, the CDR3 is TGTGCCAGCAGCCCCTGGACGGTATCTAGCAATCAGCCCCAGCATTTT. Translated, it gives CASSPWTVSSNQPQHF.

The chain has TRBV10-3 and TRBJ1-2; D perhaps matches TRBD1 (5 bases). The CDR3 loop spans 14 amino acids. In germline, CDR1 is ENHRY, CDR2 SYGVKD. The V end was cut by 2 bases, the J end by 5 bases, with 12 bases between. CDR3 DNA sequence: TGTGCCATCAGTGAGATGACAGCGACTTATGGCTACACCTTC. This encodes CAISEMTATYGYTF.

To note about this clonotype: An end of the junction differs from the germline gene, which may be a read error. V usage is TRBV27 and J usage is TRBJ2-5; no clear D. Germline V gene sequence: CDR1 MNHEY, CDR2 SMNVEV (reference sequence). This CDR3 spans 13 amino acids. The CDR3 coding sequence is TGTGCCAGCAGGCTTAATGCCCAAGAGGCCCAGTACTTC. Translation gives CASRLNAQEAQYF.

The DNA of the CDR3 is TGCAGCGGCCAGACAGGGAAGGCCGAGCAGTACTTC. The encoded protein is CSGQTGKAEQYF. The genes are TRBV29-1 and TRBJ2-4; 7 bases agree with TRBD1. The tail of the sequence fits TRBJ2-7 better, so the J call may be wrong. This CDR3 comprises 12 residues. Germline CDR1 and CDR2: SQVTM and ANQGSEA.

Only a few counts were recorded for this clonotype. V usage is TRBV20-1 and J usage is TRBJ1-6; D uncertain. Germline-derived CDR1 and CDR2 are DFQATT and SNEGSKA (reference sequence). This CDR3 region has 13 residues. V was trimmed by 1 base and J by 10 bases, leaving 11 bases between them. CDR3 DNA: TGCAGTGCTAGAGCTGTGGGGAAATCACCCCTCCACTTT. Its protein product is CSARAVGKSPLHF.

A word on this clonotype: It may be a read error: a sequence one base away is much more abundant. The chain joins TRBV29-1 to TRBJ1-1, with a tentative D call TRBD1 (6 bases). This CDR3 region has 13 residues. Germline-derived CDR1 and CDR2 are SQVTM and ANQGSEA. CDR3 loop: CGVNHGRGTEAFF. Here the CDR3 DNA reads TGCGGCGTTAACCATGGAAGGGGGACTGAAGCTTTCTTT. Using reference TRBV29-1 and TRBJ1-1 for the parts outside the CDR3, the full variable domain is SAVISQKPSRDICQRGTSLTIQCQVDSQVTMMFWYRQQPGQSLTLIATANQGSEATYESGFVIDKFPISRPNLTFSTLTVSNMSPEDSSIYLCGVNHGRGTEAFFGQGTRLTVV.

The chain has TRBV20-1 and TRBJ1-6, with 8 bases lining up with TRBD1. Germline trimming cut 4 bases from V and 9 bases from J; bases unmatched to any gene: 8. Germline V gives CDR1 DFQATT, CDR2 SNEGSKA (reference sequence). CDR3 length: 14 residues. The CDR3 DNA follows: TGCAGTGCTACCAAAGGACAGGGTGCTTCACCCCTCCACTTT. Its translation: CSATKGQGASPLHF.

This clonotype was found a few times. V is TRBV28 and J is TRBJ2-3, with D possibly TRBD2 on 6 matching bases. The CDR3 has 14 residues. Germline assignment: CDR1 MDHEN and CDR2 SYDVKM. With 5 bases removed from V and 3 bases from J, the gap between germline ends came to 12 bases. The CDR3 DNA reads TGTGCCAGCAGTCTAGGAGGGATGACAGATACGCAGTATTTT. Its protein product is CASSLGGMTDTQYF.

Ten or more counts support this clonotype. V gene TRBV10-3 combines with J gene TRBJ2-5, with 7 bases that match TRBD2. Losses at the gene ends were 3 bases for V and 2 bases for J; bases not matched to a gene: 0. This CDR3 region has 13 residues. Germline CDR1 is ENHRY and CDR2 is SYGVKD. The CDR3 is CAISDGGQETQYF. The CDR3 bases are TGTGCCATCAGTGACGGGGGGCAAGAGACCCAGTACTTC.

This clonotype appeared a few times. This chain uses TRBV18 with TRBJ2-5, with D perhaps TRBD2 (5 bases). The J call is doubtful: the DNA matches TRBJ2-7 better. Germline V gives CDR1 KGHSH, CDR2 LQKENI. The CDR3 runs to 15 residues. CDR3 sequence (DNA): TGTGCCAGCTCACCTAAACGGGGATTTTCACACGAGCAGTACTTC. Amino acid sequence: CASSPKRGFSHEQYF.

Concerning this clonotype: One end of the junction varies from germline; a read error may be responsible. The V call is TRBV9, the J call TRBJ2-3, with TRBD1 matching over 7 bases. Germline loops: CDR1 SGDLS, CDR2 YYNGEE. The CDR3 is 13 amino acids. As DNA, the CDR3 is TGTGCCAGCGGCGTAGGTACCGGGACAGAGCAGTATTTT. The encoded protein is CASGVGTGTEQYF. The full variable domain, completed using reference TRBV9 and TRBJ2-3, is DSGVTQTPKHLITATGQRVTLRCSPRSGDLSVYWYQQSLDQGLQFLIQYYNGEERAKGNILERFSAQQFPDLHSELNLSSLELGDSALYFCASGVGTGTEQYFGPGTRLTVL.

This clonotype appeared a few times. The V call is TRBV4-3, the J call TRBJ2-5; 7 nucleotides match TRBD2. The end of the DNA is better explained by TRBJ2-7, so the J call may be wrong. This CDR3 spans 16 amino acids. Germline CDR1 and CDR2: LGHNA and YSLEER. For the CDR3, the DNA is TGCGCCAGCAGCCAAGAAGCCGGGACTACCTATTACGAGCAGTACTTC. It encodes CASSQEAGTTYYEQYF.

The CDR3, as DNA: TGTGCCAGCAACGCTGGGGGGACCCCAGGCAGGAAAGCTTTCTTT. As protein: CASNAGGTPGRKAFF. This sequence joins TRBV7-2 and TRBJ1-1, with D maybe TRBD1 (5 bases). The CDR3 length is 15 residues. V shed 7 bases and J shed 9 bases, with 24 bases lying between them. Germline CDR1 and CDR2: SGHTA and FQGNSA.

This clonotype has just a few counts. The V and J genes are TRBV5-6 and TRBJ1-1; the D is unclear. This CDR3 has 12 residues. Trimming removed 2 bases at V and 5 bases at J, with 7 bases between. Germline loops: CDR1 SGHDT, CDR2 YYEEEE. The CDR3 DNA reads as TGTGCCAGCAGCTTCACCGGGACTGAAGCTTTCTTT. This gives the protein CASSFTGTEAFF.

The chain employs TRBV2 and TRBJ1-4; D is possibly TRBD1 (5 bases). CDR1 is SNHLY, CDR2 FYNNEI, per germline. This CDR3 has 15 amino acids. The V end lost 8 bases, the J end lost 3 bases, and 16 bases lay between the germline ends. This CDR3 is CASLDPTGPNEKLFF. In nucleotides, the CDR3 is TGTGCCAGCCTTGACCCTACGGGACCTAATGAAAAACTGTTTTTT. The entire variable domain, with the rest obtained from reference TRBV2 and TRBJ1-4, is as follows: EPEVTQTPSHQVTQMGQEVILRCVPISNHLYFYWYRQILGQKVEFLVSFYNNEISEKSEIFDDQFSVERPDGSNFTLKIRSTKLEDSAMYFCASLDPTGPNEKLFFGSGTQLSVL.

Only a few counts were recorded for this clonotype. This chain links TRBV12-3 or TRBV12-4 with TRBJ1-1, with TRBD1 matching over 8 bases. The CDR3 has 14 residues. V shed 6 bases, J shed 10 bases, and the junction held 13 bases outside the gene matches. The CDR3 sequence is CASSPAGQGRRAFF. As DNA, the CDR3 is TGTGCCAGCAGCCCCGCCGGACAGGGCCGTCGAGCTTTCTTT.

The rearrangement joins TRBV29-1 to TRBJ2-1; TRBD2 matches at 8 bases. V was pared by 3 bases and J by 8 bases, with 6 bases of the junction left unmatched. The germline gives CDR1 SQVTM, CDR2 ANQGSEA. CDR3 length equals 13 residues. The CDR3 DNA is TGCAGCGTTGACCGACTAGCGAGCGATGAGCAGTTCTTC. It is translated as CSVDRLASDEQFF.

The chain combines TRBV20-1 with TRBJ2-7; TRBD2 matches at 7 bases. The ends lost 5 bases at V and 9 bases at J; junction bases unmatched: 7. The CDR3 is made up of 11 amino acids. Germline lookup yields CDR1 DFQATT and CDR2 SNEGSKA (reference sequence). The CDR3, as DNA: TGCAGTGCTGGGACTACACTAGGGCAGTACTTC. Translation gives CSAGTTLGQYF.

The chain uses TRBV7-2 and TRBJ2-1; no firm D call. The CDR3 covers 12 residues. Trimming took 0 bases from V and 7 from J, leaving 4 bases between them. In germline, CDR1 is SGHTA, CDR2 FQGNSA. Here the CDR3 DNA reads TGTGCCAGCAGCTTAGCGATAAATGAGCAGTTCTTC. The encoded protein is CASSLAINEQFF.

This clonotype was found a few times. CDR3: CASSSTRGVDTQYF. The CDR3 DNA is TGTGCCAGCAGCTCTACCCGCGGGGTTGATACGCAGTATTTT. The rearrangement uses TRBV5-6 and TRBJ2-3, with a weak D call TRBD2 (6 bases). Trimming removed 3 bases from V and 6 bases from J, with 14 bases in between. The CDR3 has 14 amino acids. Germline CDR1 reads SGHDT; CDR2 reads YYEEEE.

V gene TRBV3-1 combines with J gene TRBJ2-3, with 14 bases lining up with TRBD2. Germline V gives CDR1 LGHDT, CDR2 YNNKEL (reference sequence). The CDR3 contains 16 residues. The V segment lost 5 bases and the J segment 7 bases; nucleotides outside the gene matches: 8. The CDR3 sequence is CASSGRTSGRSNTQYF. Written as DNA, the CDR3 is TGTGCCAGCAGCGGGAGGACTAGCGGGAGGTCGAATACGCAGTATTTT.

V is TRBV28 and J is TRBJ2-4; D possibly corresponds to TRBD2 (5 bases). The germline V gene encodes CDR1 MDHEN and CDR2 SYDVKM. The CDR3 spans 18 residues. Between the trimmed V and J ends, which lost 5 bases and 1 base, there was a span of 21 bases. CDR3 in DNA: TGTGCCAGCAGTCCGCGTAGGACTGTTGTTCTGGCCAAAAACATTCAGTACTTC. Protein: CASSPRRTVVLAKNIQYF.

The DNA for the CDR3 is TGTGCCAGCAGTTTAGATCTCGGACGGTCTGGGGCCAACGTCCTGACTTTC. This sequence encodes CASSLDLGRSGANVLTF. V and J are TRBV12-3 or TRBV12-4 and TRBJ2-6, with D unresolved. V was cut by 1 base and J by 1 base, with 11 bases left in between. CDR3 length equals 17 residues.